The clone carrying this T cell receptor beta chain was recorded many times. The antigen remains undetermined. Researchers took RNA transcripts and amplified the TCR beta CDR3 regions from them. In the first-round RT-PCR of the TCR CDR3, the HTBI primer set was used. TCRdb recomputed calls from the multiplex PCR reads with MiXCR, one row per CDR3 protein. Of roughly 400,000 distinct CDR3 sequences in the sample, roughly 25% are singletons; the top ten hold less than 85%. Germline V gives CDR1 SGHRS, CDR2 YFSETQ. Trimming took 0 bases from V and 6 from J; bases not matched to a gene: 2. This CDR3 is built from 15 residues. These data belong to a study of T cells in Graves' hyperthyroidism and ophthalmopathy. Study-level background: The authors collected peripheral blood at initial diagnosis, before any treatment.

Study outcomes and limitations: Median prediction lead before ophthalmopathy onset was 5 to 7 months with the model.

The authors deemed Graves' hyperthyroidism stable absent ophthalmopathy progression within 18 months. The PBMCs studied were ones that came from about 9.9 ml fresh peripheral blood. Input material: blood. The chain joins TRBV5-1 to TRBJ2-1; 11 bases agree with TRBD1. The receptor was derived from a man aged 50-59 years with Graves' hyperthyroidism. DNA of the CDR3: TGCGCCAGCAGCTTGGCAGGACAGGGGGCCAATGAGCAGTTCTTC. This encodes CASSLAGQGANEQFF. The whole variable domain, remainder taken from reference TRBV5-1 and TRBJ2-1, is KAGVTQTPRYLIKTRGQQVTLSCSPISGHRSVSWYQQTPGQGLQFLFEYFSETQRNKGNFPGRFSGRQFSNSRSEMNVSTLELGDSALYLCASSLAGQGANEQFFGPGTRLTVL.